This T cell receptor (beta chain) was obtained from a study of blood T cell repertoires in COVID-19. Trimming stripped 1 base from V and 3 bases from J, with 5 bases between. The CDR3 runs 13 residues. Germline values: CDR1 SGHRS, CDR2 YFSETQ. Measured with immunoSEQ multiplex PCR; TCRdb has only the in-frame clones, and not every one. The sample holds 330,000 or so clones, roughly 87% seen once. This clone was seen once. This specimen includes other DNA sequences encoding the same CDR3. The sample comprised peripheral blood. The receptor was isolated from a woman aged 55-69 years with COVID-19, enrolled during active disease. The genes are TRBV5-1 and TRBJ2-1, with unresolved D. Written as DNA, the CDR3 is TGCGCCAGCAGCTTGTCAGGCTACAATGAGCAGTTCTTC. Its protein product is CASSLSGYNEQFF.